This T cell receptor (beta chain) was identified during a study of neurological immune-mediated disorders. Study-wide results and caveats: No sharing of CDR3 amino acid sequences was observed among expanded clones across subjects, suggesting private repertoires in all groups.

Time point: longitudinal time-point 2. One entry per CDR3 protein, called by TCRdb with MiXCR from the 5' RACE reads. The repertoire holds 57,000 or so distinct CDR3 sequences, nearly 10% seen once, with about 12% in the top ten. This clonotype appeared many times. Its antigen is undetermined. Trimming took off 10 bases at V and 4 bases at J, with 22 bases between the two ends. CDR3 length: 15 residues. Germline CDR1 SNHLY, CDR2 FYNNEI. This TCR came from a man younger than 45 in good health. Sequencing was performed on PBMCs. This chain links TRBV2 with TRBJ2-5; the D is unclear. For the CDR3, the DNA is TGTGCCACCCCCCCGGCCAGGCCACCAAGAGAGACCCAGTACTTC. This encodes CATPPARPPRETQYF. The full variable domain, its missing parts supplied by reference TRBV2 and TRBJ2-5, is EPEVTQTPSHQVTQMGQEVILRCVPISNHLYFYWYRQILGQKVEFLVSFYNNEISEKSEIFDDQFSVERPDGSNFTLKIRSTKLEDSAMYFCATPPARPPRETQYFGPGTRLLVL.